This TCR beta chain was sequenced in a study of OX40 agonist ivuxolimab in advanced cancers. V was pared by 1 base and J by 4 bases, with 11 bases between. The CDR3 length is 15 residues. In germline, CDR1 is MNHNS, CDR2 SASEGT. Only in-frame clones appear in the TCRdb table, and some are missing; sequencing was by immunoSEQ multiplex PCR. There are about 49,000 clones in the sample; 85% occur only once, and roughly 20% lies in the top ten. Drawing of blood for sampling happened at baseline, at cycle 4 day 1, and at cycle 7 day 1. The clonotype originates from an adult with an advanced solid tumor such as melanoma, head and neck, liver or kidney cancer. The V and J genes are TRBV6-1 and TRBJ2-1; perhaps TRBD1 as D (8 bases). Source: CD4+ or CD8+ T cells sorted from blood, taken in a trial of the OX40 agonist ivuxolimab. Written as DNA, the CDR3 is TGTGCCAGCAGTGAAGAACAGGGGGGGTACAATGAGCAGTTCTTC. Its protein product is CASSEEQGGYNEQFF.